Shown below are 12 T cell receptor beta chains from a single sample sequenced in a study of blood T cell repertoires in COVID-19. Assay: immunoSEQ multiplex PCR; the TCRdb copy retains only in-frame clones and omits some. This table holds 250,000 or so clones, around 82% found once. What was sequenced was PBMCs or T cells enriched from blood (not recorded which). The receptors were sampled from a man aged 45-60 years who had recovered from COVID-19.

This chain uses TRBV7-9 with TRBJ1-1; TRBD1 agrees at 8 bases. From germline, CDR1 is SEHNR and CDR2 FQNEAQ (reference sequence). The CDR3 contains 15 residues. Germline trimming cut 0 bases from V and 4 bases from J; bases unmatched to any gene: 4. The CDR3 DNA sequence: TGTGCCAGCAGCTTAGCAGGACAGGGAATCACTGAAGCTTTCTTT. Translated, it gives CASSLAGQGITEAFF.

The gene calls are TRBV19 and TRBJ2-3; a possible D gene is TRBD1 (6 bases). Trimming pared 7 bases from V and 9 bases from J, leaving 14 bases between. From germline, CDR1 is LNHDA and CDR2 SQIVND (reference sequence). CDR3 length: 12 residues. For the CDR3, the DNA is TGTGCCAGTAACACCGGGACATTAACGCAGTATTTT. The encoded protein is CASNTGTLTQYF.

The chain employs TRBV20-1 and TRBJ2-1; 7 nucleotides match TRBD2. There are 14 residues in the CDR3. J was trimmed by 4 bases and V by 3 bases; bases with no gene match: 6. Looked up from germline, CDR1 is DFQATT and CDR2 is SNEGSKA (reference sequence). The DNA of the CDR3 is TGCAGTGCTAGTTACGGGAGGCTATACAATGAGCAGTTCTTC. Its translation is CSASYGRLYNEQFF.

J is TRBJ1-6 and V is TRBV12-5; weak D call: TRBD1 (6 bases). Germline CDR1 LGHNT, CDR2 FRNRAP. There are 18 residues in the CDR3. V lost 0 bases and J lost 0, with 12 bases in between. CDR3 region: CASGLVQGGSSYNSPLHF. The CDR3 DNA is TGTGCTAGTGGTTTGGTACAAGGGGGAAGCTCCTATAATTCACCCCTCCACTTT.

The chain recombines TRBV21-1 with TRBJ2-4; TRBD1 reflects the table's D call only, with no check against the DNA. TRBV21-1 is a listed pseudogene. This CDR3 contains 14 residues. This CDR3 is CASSKFYRADIQYF. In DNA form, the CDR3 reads TGTGCCAGCAGCAAGTTTTACAGGGCGGACATTCAGTACTTC.

The CDR3 region is CASSEAASGIVYEQYF. The CDR3 nucleotides read TGTGCCAGCAGTGAAGCTGCTTCGGGGATCGTCTACGAGCAGTACTTC. This chain joins TRBV6-1 and TRBJ2-7; possible D gene TRBD2, 5 bases. This CDR3 region has 16 residues. The V gene's germline CDR1 is MNHNS and CDR2 SASEGT. Trimming pared 0 bases from V and 3 bases from J, leaving 15 bases between.

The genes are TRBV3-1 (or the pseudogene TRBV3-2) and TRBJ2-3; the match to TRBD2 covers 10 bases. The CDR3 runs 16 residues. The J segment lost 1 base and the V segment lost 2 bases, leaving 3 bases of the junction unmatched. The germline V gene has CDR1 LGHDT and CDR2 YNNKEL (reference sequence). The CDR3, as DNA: TGTGCCAGCAGCCAAACTAGCGGGGACCGCACAGATACGCAGTATTTT. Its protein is CASSQTSGDRTDTQYF.

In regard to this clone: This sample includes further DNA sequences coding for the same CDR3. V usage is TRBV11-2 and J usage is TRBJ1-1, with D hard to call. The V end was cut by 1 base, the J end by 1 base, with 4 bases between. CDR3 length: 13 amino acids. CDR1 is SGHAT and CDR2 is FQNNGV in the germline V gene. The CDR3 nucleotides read TGTGCCAGCAGCTTAGGTCAGAACACTGAAGCTTTCTTT. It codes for CASSLGQNTEAFF.

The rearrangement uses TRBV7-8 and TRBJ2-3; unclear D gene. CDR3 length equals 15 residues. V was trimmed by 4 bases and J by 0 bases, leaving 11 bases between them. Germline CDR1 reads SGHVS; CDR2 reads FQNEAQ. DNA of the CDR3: TGTGCCAGCAGCTCTAACAGTGCTAGCACAGATACGCAGTATTTT. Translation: CASSSNSASTDTQYF. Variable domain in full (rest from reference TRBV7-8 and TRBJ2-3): GAGVSQSPRYKVAKRGQDVALRCDPISGHVSLFWYQQALGQGPEFLTYFQNEAQLDKSGLPSDRFFAERPEGSVSTLKIQRTQQEDSAVYLCASSSNSASTDTQYFGPGTRLTVL.

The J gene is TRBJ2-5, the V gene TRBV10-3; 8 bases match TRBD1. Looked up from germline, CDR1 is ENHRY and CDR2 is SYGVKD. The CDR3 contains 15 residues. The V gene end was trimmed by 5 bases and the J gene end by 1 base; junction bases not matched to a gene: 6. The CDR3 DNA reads TGTGCCATCAGTCAGGACAGGGTGGGCCAAGAGACCCAGTACTTC. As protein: CAISQDRVGQETQYF.

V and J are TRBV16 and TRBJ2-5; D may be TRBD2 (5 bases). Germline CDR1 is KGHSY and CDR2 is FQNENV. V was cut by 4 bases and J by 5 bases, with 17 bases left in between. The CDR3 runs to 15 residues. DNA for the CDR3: TGTGCCAGCAGCCCTCGGGGAGCCCGACGGGAGACCCAGTACTTC. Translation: CASSPRGARRETQYF. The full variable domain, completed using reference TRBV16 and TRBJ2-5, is GEEVAQTPKHLVRGEGQKAKLYCAPIKGHSYVFWYQQVLKNEFKFLISFQNENVFDETGMPKERFSAKCLPNSPCSLEIQATKLEDSAVYFCASSPRGARRETQYFGPGTRLLVL.

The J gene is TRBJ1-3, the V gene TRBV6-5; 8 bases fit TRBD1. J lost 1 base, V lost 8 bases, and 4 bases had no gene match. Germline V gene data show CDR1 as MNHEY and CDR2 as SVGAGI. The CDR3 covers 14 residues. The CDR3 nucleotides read TGTGCCAGCGGACAGGGTGATTCTGGAAACACCATATATTTT. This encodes CASGQGDSGNTIYF.